These 18 T cell receptor beta chains were all obtained from the same sample, sequenced in a study of cytomegalovirus exposure and HLA in healthy donors. Primers for the PCR totalled 60 Vbeta and 13 Jbeta. Assay used: immunoSEQ multiplex PCR; TCRdb lists only in-frame clones, some missing. The data show 110,000 to 150,000 clones, about 78% seen once. The sequencing input was PBMCs. The receptors stem from a man between 18 and 35 years old in good health and CMV-seronegative.

As DNA, the CDR3 is TGTGCCTCGCTCCGGGCGAACACCGGGGAGCTGTTTTTT. Encoded protein: CASLRANTGELFF. The chain has TRBV30 and TRBJ2-2; no firm D call. The CDR3 has 13 amino acids. CDR1 is GTSNPN and CDR2 is SVGIG in the germline V gene (reference sequence). V gave up 7 bases and J gave up 0 bases, with 9 bases separating them. Full variable domain (missing parts from reference TRBV30 and TRBJ2-2): SQTIHQWPATLVQPVGSPLSLECTVEGTSNPNLYWYRQAAGRGLQLLFYSVGIGQISSEVPQNLSASRPQDRQFILSSKKLLLSDSGFYLCASLRANTGELFFGEGSRLTVL.

This rearrangement joins TRBV7-9 to TRBJ2-7, with TRBD2 matching 7 bases. The J segment lost 5 bases and the V segment lost 4 bases, leaving 11 bases of the junction unmatched. The CDR3 has 15 amino acids. Germline V gene lookup returns CDR1 SEHNR and CDR2 FQNEAQ (reference sequence). CDR3 nucleotide sequence: TGTGCCAGCAGCTATCTAGCGGCCGCCCCCAACGAGCAGTACTTC. Protein: CASSYLAAAPNEQYF.

The V gene is TRBV20-1, the J gene TRBJ1-2; D unresolved. The CDR3 spans 9 residues. Germline V gene lookup returns CDR1 DFQATT and CDR2 SNEGSKA (reference sequence). V shed 7 bases and J shed 10 bases, with 10 bases lying between them. In DNA form, the CDR3 reads TGCAGTGAGGGAGAGTTCTACACCTTC. Encoded protein: CSEGEFYTF.

V is TRBV2 and J is TRBJ1-5, with TRBD1 matching 7 bases. Germline V gene lookup returns CDR1 SNHLY and CDR2 FYNNEI. This CDR3 comprises 13 residues. V dropped 7 bases and J dropped 2; count of bases not matched to a gene: 2. CDR3 DNA: TGTGCCAGCAATACAGGGGGCAATCAGCCCCAGCATTTT. Amino acids: CASNTGGNQPQHF.

This clone showed up just a few times. V gene TRBV5-8 combines with J gene TRBJ2-2, with 10 bases matching TRBD2. Germline assignment: CDR1 SGHTS and CDR2 YDEGEE. This CDR3 is 16 amino acids long. Unmatched junction bases numbered 8, after V lost 2 bases and J lost 7 bases. The CDR3 DNA reads as TGTGCCAGCAGCTTATTCCTAGCGGGGGCCAGCGGGGAGCTGTTTTTT. Its translation is CASSLFLAGASGELFF. Together with reference TRBV5-8 and TRBJ2-2, the CDR3 gives the full variable domain: EAGVTQSPTHLIKTRGQQATLRCSPISGHTSVYWYQQALGLGLQFLLWYDEGEERNRGNFPPRFSGRQFPNYSSELNVNALELEDSALYLCASSLFLAGASGELFFGEGSRLTVL.

The chain couples TRBV5-4 to TRBJ2-7; 8 bases agree with TRBD1. Germline-derived CDR1 and CDR2 are SGHNT and YYREEE (reference sequence). This CDR3 region has 14 residues. The trim removed 4 bases at V and 1 base at J, leaving 4 bases unmatched. The CDR3 DNA is TGTGCCAGCAGCAACGGACAGGGATCCTACGAGCAGTACTTC. Translated, it gives CASSNGQGSYEQYF.

V usage is TRBV5-6 and J usage is TRBJ1-2, with D perhaps matching TRBD1 (6 bases). The CDR3 totals 14 residues. From germline, CDR1 is SGHDT and CDR2 YYEEEE. Deletions cut 1 base from V and 8 bases from J, with 15 bases between. This CDR3 reads CASSLISGDGGYTF. The DNA of the CDR3 is TGTGCCAGCAGCTTGATATCAGGGGACGGCGGCTACACCTTC.

In this sample, this clone turned up a few times. The V call is TRBV5-1, the J call TRBJ2-7, with D possibly matching TRBD2 (7 bases). The CDR3 contains 15 residues. The germline V gene has CDR1 SGHRS and CDR2 YFSETQ. V gave up 0 bases and J gave up 5 bases, with 15 bases separating them. The CDR3 nucleotides read TGCGCCAGCAGCTTGGCGCGGGGGCCGGAAAACGAGCAGTACTTC. Protein sequence: CASSLARGPENEQYF.

This chain joins TRBV30 and TRBJ2-7; D perhaps matches TRBD1 (6 bases). Germline values: CDR1 GTSNPN, CDR2 SVGIG (reference sequence). Trimming stripped 4 bases from V and 6 bases from J, with 16 bases between. The CDR3 runs to 13 residues. DNA of the CDR3: TGTGCCTGGACCATACAGGGACGGGGCGAGCAGTACTTC. This codes for CAWTIQGRGEQYF.

The J gene is TRBJ2-2, the V gene TRBV9; 8 bases agree with TRBD1. Germline loops: CDR1 SGDLS, CDR2 YYNGEE. The CDR3 contains 15 residues. V was pared by 4 bases and J by 3 bases, with 5 bases of the junction left unmatched. CDR3 amino acids: CASSLATGDTGELFF. CDR3 nucleotide sequence: TGTGCCAGCAGCCTTGCGACAGGGGACACCGGGGAGCTGTTTTTT. Together with reference TRBV9 and TRBJ2-2, the CDR3 gives the full variable domain: DSGVTQTPKHLITATGQRVTLRCSPRSGDLSVYWYQQSLDQGLQFLIQYYNGEERAKGNILERFSAQQFPDLHSELNLSSLELGDSALYFCASSLATGDTGELFFGEGSRLTVL.

The table lists this clone with a count of one. This chain connects TRBV7-9 to TRBJ2-7, with 10 nucleotides matching TRBD1. The CDR3 contains 16 residues. V lost 2 bases and J lost 2; bases outside the gene matches: 6. Per the germline V gene, CDR1 is SEHNR and CDR2 is FQNEAQ (reference sequence). The CDR3 DNA reads as TGTGCCAGCAGCTTACACTCCGGGACAGGGGCCTACGAGCAGTACTTC. Translated: CASSLHSGTGAYEQYF.

This clone was picked up a small number of times. The gene calls are TRBV7-6 and TRBJ2-1, with D possibly TRBD2 on 5 matching bases. The V gene lost 1 base and the J gene lost 0 bases, with 16 bases spanning the gap. This CDR3 region has 18 residues. The V gene's germline CDR1 is SGHVS and CDR2 FNYEAQ. CDR3 nucleotides: TGTGCCAGCAGCTTAGGCCAAACATTTGGGAGCTCCTACAATGAGCAGTTCTTC. Protein sequence: CASSLGQTFGSSYNEQFF.

This clone occurred once. The chain couples TRBV2 to TRBJ1-5; D is undetermined. CDR3 length: 13 residues. From germline, CDR1 is SNHLY and CDR2 FYNNEI. Trimming took 11 bases from V and 4 from J, leaving 15 bases between them. The CDR3 DNA is TGTGCCGGAAAGACGGGATGGAATCAGCCCCAGCATTTT. Its translation: CAGKTGWNQPQHF.

This chain links TRBV6-1 with TRBJ2-7, with 11 bases matching TRBD2. Trimming cost V 6 bases and J 3 bases; bases outside gene matches: 7. Germline V gene sequence: CDR1 MNHNS, CDR2 SASEGT. CDR3 length: 15 residues. The CDR3 protein is CASRMVGTSGYEQYF. The CDR3 nucleotides are TGTGCCAGCAGGATGGTGGGGACTAGCGGCTACGAGCAGTACTTC.

V gene TRBV18 combines with J gene TRBJ2-7; no definite D call. Trimming took off 5 bases at V and 4 bases at J, with 12 bases between the two ends. Germline V gives CDR1 KGHSH, CDR2 LQKENI. The CDR3 runs to 13 residues. The CDR3 DNA sequence: TGTGCCAGCTCAACCGATGACGGGTACGAGCAGTACTTC. This encodes CASSTDDGYEQYF.

The rearrangement links TRBV19 to TRBJ1-3; no clear D. CDR1 is LNHDA, CDR2 SQIVND, per germline (reference sequence). Deletions cut 1 base from V and 0 bases from J, with 10 bases between. The CDR3 is 16 amino acids. CDR3: CASSIADFSSGNTIYF. DNA for the CDR3: TGTGCCAGTAGTATAGCGGACTTCTCCTCTGGAAACACCATATATTTT.

The chain employs TRBV7-9 and TRBJ1-2; perhaps TRBD1 as D (5 bases). Germline V gives CDR1 SEHNR, CDR2 FQNEAQ (reference sequence). The V and J ends lost 1 base and 2 bases respectively, with 8 bases between them. The CDR3 spans 14 residues. CDR3 protein: CASSLEAGNYGYTF. The CDR3 bases are TGTGCCAGCAGCTTAGAGGCAGGGAACTATGGCTACACCTTC.

The chain combines TRBV30 with TRBJ1-6; D may be TRBD1 (5 bases). This CDR3 spans 14 amino acids. The V end was cut by 0 bases, the J end by 10 bases, with 13 bases between. Per the germline V gene, CDR1 is GTSNPN and CDR2 is SVGIG (reference sequence). CDR3 sequence: CAWSVGQGSSPLHF. In DNA form, the CDR3 reads TGTGCCTGGAGTGTGGGGCAGGGTAGCTCACCCCTCCACTTT.